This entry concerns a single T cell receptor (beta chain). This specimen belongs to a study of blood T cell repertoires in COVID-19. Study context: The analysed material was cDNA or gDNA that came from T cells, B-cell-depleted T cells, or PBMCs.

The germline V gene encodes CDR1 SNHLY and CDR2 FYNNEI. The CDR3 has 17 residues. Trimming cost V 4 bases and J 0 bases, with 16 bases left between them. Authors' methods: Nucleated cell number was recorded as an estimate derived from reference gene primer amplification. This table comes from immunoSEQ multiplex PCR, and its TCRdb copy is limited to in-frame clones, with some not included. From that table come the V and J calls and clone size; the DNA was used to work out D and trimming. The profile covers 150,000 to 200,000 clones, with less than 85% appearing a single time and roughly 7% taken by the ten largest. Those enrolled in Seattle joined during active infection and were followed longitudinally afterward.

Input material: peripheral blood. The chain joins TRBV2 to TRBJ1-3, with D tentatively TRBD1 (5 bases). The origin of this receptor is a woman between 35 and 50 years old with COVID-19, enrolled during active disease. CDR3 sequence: CASSAGGRAHSGNTIYF. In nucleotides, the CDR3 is TGTGCCAGCAGTGCCGGGGGTAGGGCGCACTCTGGAAACACCATATATTTT.